Presented here are 6 T cell receptor beta chains from one specimen sequenced in a study of PD-L1 blockade in urothelial cancer. Sequencing was performed with immunoSEQ multiplex PCR; in TCRdb, only in-frame clones are kept and a portion is missing. The sample yields some 80,000 clones, roughly 80% seen once. Time point in this sample: pretreatment peripheral blood. This specimen was PBMCs, taken around atezolizumab (anti-PD-L1) treatment. The receptor set was obtained from a man aged 35-49 years with urothelial cancer.

The chain uses TRBV5-6 and TRBJ2-5; the D gene is possibly TRBD2 (6 bases). V shed 2 bases and J shed 3 bases, with 11 bases lying between them. The CDR3 has 14 residues. The germline CDR1 and CDR2 sequences are SGHDT and YYEEEE. In DNA, the CDR3 is TGTGCCAGCAGCTTAGGCCCGGGGGAAGAGACCCAGTACTTC. This codes for CASSLGPGEETQYF.

This clone was picked up a small number of times. The J gene is TRBJ1-5, the V gene TRBV4-1; 8 nucleotides align to TRBD1. The CDR3 covers 16 residues. Germline V gene lookup returns CDR1 MGHRA and CDR2 YSYEKL. V shed 2 bases, J shed 4 bases, and the junction held 7 bases outside the gene matches. CDR3 residues: CASSQPSGQGNQPQHF. The CDR3 DNA sequence: TGCGCCAGCAGCCAACCTTCCGGACAGGGAAATCAGCCCCAGCATTTT.

The chain combines TRBV6-5 with TRBJ2-3, with 7 bases aligning to TRBD1. Germline loops: CDR1 MNHEY, CDR2 SVGAGI. The CDR3 extends over 15 amino acids. Trimming removed 2 bases from V and 0 bases from J; junction bases left unmatched: 2. The CDR3 coding sequence is TGTGCCAGCAGTTACGAGGGGGCTAGCACAGATACGCAGTATTTT. Its translation is CASSYEGASTDTQYF.

The chain combines TRBV5-1 with TRBJ2-4; 10 nucleotides line up with TRBD2. In germline, CDR1 is SGHRS, CDR2 YFSETQ. V lost 4 bases, J lost 6 bases, and 7 bases stayed unmatched. The CDR3 spans 15 residues. CDR3 sequence (DNA): TGCGCCAGCAGCCCGTCTGCTAGCGGGAGAAACATTCAGTACTTC. Its protein is CASSPSASGRNIQYF.

Details on this clone: The junction departs from germline at one end; a sequencing error may be responsible. The chain joins TRBV20-1 to TRBJ1-2, with 7 bases matching TRBD1. The germline V gene has CDR1 DFQATT and CDR2 SNEGSKA (reference sequence). The CDR3 has 10 residues. CDR3 loop: CSAEQGRFQF. CDR3 in DNA: TGCAGTGCAGAACAGGGGAGGTTCCAGTTC.

The CDR3 region has the DNA TGTGCCAGCAGGCGGGTAGGGGGAGAGGAGACCCAGTACTTC. Encoded protein: CASRRVGGEETQYF. The genes are TRBV25-1 and TRBJ2-5; perhaps TRBD1 as D (6 bases). This CDR3 has 14 amino acids. The germline V and J ends were trimmed by 6 bases and 5 bases, with 16 bases remaining between them. CDR1 is MGHDK and CDR2 is SYGVNS in the germline V gene.